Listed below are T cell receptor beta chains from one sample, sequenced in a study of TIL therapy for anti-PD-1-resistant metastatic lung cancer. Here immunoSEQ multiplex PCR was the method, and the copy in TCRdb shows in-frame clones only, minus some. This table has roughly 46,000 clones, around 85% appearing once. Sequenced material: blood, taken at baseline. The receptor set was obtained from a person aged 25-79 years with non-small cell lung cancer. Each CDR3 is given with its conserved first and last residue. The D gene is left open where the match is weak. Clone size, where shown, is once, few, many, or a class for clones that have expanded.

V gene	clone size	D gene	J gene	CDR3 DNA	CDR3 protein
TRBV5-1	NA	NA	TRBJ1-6	TGCGTCAGCAGCTTGGCCCGACAAACTAATTCACCCCTCCACTTT	CVSSLARQTNSPLHF
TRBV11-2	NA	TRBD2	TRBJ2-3	TGTGCCAGCAGCCCCGGGGGGGCAGATACGCAGTATTTT	CASSPGGADTQYF
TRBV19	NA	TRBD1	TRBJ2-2	TGTGCCAGTAGTCCAGGGGGCGCGTCCGGGGAGCTGTTTTTT	CASSPGGASGELFF
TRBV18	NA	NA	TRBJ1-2	TGTGCCAGCTCACCACCGACAGCAGGGTCTATGATCGGCTACACCTTC	CASSPPTAGSMIGYTF
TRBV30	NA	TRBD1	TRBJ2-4	TGTGCCTGGAGTGCCTGGGACAGTAAAAACATTCAGTACTTC	CAWSAWDSKNIQYF
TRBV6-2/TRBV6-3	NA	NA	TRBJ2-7	TGTGCCAGCAGCTGGGACGGACCCTACGAGCAGTACTTC	CASSWDGPYEQYF
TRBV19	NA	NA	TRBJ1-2	TGTGCCAGTAAATGGCAGGTCTCTGGCTATGGCTACACCTTC	CASKWQVSGYGYTF
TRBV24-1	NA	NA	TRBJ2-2	TGTGCCACCAGTGATTTCAAGGACACCGGGGAGCTGTTTTTT	CATSDFKDTGELFF
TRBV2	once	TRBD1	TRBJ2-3	TGTGCCAGCAGAGGGGGCCCTAACACAGATACGCAGTATTTT	CASRGGPNTDTQYF
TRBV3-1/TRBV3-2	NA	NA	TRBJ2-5	TGTGCCAGCAGCCAAGATGGGGGGGAGACCCAGTACTTC	CASSQDGGETQYF
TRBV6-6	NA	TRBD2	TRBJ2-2	TGTGCCAGCAGTCCACGAGCGGGAAATAGGACCCGGCTCACCGGGGAGCTGTTTTTT	CASSPRAGNRTRLTGELFF
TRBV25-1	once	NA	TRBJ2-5	TGTGCCAGCAGTGGAGAAGGGGGATCAGAGACCCAGTACTTC	CASSGEGGSETQYF
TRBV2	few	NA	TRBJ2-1	TGTGCCAGCAGCTACCCTTACAATGAGCAGTTCTTC	CASSYPYNEQFF
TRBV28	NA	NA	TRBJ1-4	TGTGCCAGCAGTCCCCCGGGCGGCCATAATGAAAAACTGTTTTTT	CASSPPGGHNEKLFF
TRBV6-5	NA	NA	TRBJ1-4	TGTGCCAGTGGGGACACAACTAATGAAAAACTGTTTTTT	CASGDTTNEKLFF
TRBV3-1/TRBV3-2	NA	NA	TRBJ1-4	TGTGCCAGCAGCCAAGATGGGGTTTTGGTGGCCGGGGCGAGTGAAAAACTGTTTTTT	CASSQDGVLVAGASEKLFF
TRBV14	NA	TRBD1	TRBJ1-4	TGTGCCAGCAGCCATTACGGGACAGTTAATGAAAAACTGTTTTTT	CASSHYGTVNEKLFF
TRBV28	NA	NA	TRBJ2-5	TGTGCCAGCAGTTTTTTTGGGCGAACGCAAGAGACCCAGTACTTC	CASSFFGRTQETQYF
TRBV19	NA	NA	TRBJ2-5	TGTGCCAGTAGTTGGGCGGTTAAAGAGACCCAGTACTTC	CASSWAVKETQYF